The sequence of this TCR beta chain was determined in a study of blood T cells in healthy people across ages. Germline V gene sequence: CDR1 MNHEY, CDR2 SVGEGT. Trimming removed 7 bases from V and 3 bases from J; junction bases left unmatched: 9. The CDR3 extends over 14 amino acids. Primers used in a second PCR of about 6 to 11 cycles were a sample-barcoded 5' primer and a J-beta primer mix. TCRdb recomputed calls from the 5' RACE reads with MiXCR, one row per CDR3 protein. Counted here are roughly 930,000 distinct CDR3 sequences, 48% occurring once; the ten biggest clones make up around 15%. Material for sequencing was blood. The clonotype originates from a man in his thirties or forties in good health. The rearrangement links TRBV6-2 or TRBV6-3 to TRBJ2-7, with 7 bases lining up with TRBD1. The CDR3 loop reads CASNSPGQNYEQYF. CDR3 in DNA: TGTGCCAGCAATTCACCGGGACAGAACTACGAGCAGTACTTC.